This T cell receptor beta chain came from a study of blood T cells in healthy people across ages. The study's findings and limits: Naive T cell percentage showed a strong correlation with the diversity of TCR beta. Whereas aged donors had fewer naive CD4+ cells, long-lived donors had more of them and higher diversity.

The germline V gene encodes CDR1 MNHNS and CDR2 SASEGT. The CDR3 is made up of 12 amino acids. In this sample, this clonotype turned up a few times. What it recognizes is unknown. The second PCR ran roughly 7 to 12 cycles with a sample-barcoded 5' primer and J-beta primers. From the 5' RACE reads, TCRdb called clonotypes with MiXCR, one entry per CDR3 protein. This table has 760,000 or so distinct CDR3 sequences, approximately 25% appearing once. These data are also associated with another study on T cells of mothers and their children.

This TCR was recovered from a boy younger than 18 in good health. Sample: blood. The V and J genes are TRBV6-1 and TRBJ2-5; no clear D gene. The DNA end is more similar to TRBJ2-1, so the J call may be wrong. The DNA for the CDR3 is TGTGCCAGCAGTGGAATAGTCTCTGAGCAGTTCTTC. Translation gives CASSGIVSEQFF.